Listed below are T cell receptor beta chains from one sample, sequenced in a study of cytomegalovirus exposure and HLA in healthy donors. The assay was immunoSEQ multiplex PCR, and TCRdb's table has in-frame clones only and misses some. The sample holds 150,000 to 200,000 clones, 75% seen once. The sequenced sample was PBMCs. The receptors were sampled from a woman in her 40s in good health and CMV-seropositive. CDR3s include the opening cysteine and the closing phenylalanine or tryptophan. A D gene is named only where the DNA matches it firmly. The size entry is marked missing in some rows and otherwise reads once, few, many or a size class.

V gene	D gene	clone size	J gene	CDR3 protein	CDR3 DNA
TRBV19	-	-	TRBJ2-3	CASSSQGSTDTQYF	TGTGCCAGTAGTTCTCAGGGGAGCACAGATACGCAGTATTTT
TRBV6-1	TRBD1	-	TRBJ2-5	CASSEIARRGRETQYF	TGTGCCAGCAGTGAAATCGCCCGCAGGGGGCGAGAGACCCAGTACTTC
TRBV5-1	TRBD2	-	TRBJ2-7	CASSLSSGSSYEQYF	TGCGCCAGCAGCTTGTCTAGCGGGAGCTCCTACGAGCAGTACTTC
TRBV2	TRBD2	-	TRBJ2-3	CASSVGGGDTQYF	TGTGCCAGCAGTGTGGGGGGGGGAGATACGCAGTATTTT
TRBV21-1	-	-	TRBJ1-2	CASSKGRSGYTF	TGTGCCAGCAGCAAAGGGCGGAGCGGCTACACCTTC
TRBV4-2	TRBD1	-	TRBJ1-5	CASSQDLRGRQPQHF	TGTGCCAGCAGCCAAGATCTCAGGGGGCGTCAGCCCCAGCATTTT
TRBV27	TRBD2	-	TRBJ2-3	CASSLLAGGRAGF	TGTGCCAGCAGTCTCCTAGCGGGAGGGCGCGCCGGGTTT
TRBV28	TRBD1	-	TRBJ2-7	CASSLPRGPYEQYF	TGTGCCAGCAGTTTACCCAGGGGGCCCTACGAGCAGTACTTC
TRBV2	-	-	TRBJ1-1	CASVLRSGTEAFF	TGTGCCAGCGTTTTAAGGAGTGGCACTGAAGCTTTCTTT
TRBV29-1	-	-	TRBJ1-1	CSSRSGTEAFF	TGCAGCTCCCGCTCCGGGACTGAAGCTTTCTTT
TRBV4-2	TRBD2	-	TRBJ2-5	CASSLFPSGSSETQYF	TGTGCCAGCAGCCTCTTCCCTAGCGGGAGTTCAGAGACCCAGTACTTC
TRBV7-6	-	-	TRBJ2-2	CASSFTPPSGNTGELFF	TGTGCCAGCAGCTTTACCCCTCCGAGCGGGAACACCGGGGAGCTGTTTTTT
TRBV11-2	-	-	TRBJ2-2	CASSFEGTGELFF	TGTGCCAGCAGCTTCGAGGGAACCGGGGAGCTGTTTTTT
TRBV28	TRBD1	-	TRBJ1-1	CASSLRRGTAEAFF	TGTGCCAGCAGTCTCCGCAGGGGGACCGCTGAAGCTTTCTTT
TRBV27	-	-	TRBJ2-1	CASSLGRRGYNEQFF	TGTGCCAGCAGTTTAGGACGGAGGGGATACAATGAGCAGTTCTTC
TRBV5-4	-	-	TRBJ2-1	CASSLKTAGGNEQFF	TGTGCCAGCAGTTTGAAAACGGCAGGTGGCAATGAGCAGTTCTTC
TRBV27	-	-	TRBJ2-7	CASSFVEQYF	TGTGCCAGCAGTTTCGTCGAGCAGTACTTC
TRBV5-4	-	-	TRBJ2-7	CASSLGGTHSYEQYF	TGTGCCAGCAGCTTGGGAGGGACTCACTCCTACGAGCAGTACTTC
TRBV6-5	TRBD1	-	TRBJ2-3	CASSRGQGASDTQYF	TGTGCCAGCAGCCGTGGACAGGGGGCGTCCGATACGCAGTATTTT
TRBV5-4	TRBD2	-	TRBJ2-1	CASSLGLASYNEQFF	TGTGCCAGCAGCCTGGGACTAGCCTCCTACAATGAGCAGTTCTTC
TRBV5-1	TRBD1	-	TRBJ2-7	CASSWGSGTGNYEQYF	TGCGCCAGCAGCTGGGGCAGTGGGACAGGGAATTACGAGCAGTACTTC
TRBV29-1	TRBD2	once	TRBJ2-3	CSMPLAGASDTQYF	TGCAGCATGCCACTAGCGGGAGCCTCAGATACGCAGTATTTT
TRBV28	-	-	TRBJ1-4	CASSSPYSPSNEKLFF	TGTGCCAGCAGTTCACCTTACAGTCCATCTAATGAAAAACTGTTTTTT
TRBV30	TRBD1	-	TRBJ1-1	CAYGTGITNTEAFF	TGTGCCTACGGGACAGGGATCACGAACACTGAAGCTTTCTTT
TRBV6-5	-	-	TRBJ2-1	CASKRSSYNEQFF	TGTGCCAGCAAAAGGAGTTCCTACAATGAGCAGTTCTTC
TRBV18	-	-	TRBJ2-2	CASSWATGDNTGELFF	TGTGCCAGCTCCTGGGCTACGGGGGACAACACCGGGGAGCTGTTTTTT